This TCR beta chain was captured in a study of blood T cell repertoires in COVID-19. There are 13 residues in the CDR3. The germline V gene encodes CDR1 MNHEY and CDR2 SMNVEV (reference sequence). The V gene end was trimmed by 6 bases and the J gene end by 8 bases; junction bases not matched to a gene: 9. Sequencing was performed with immunoSEQ multiplex PCR; in TCRdb, only in-frame clones are kept and a portion is missing. The sample consists of about 65,000 clones, about nine tenths of them appearing once. The sequence came from a man aged 60-69 years with acute or convalescent COVID-19. The genes are TRBV27 and TRBJ1-2, with TRBD1 matching 7 bases. Sequenced: peripheral blood. In DNA form, the CDR3 reads TGTGCCAGCAGGAAGGTAGGGGGCGAGGGCTACACCTTC. This encodes CASRKVGGEGYTF.